This T cell receptor (beta chain) is from a study of cytotoxic CD8 clonotypes in ibrutinib-treated CLL (dated by TCRdb to the early 2020s). In the study overall: The cohort had ten to twelve relapsed/refractory and 15 treatment-naive patients; 17 to 18 were IGHV unmutated. Cryopreserved peripheral blood mononuclear cells were obtained prior to treatment, at the time of response, and at either disease progression or sustained remission. Partial responses were observed in about 24 patients and complete responses in 2; after a median follow-up of about 69 months, remission was maintained in around 14 patients and progression was observed in about twelve. Response samples were obtained after a median of around eleven months of treatment, with a range of roughly 6 to 40 months. On average, each sample had 255,043 productive templates and roughly 95,000 productive rearrangements. Longitudinal samples were obtainable from about 30% of the roughly 90 participants in the trial. Patients were still on ibrutinib when every remission and progressive disease sample was collected.

The label giving this sample's time point can be read as: around 25 months on ibrutinib. Around 1.8 micrograms of genomic DNA were extracted from cryopreserved PBMCs for TCR beta library preparation. High-throughput TCR beta sequencing was performed on longitudinal blood samples from CLL patients receiving ibrutinib monotherapy. The patients took part in an open-label, single-center phase 2 trial of ibrutinib monotherapy. A MiSeq instrument was used for deep resolution sequencing, which targeted depths ranging from 1 in 1 million up to 1 in 200,000 T cells, with coverage averaging 10x for each clonotype. The immunoSEQ hsTCRB Kit was used to generate TCR beta libraries. Under the source paper's analysis protocol: ImmunoSEQ Data Assistant and ImmunoSEQ Analyzer were used for data analysis, and V, D and J genes were assigned according to IMGT definitions. Clonality, with values ranging from 0 to 1, was calculated as one minus the normalized Shannon entropy of productive rearrangement frequencies. Only overrepresented clonotypes making up at least 0.05% of each patient's repertoire were included in the public clonotype analysis. Some 13 age-matched healthy donor repertoires from immuneACCESS were used as controls for clonality. TCRdb stores this immuneACCESS table with in-frame sequences only. Part of the clones is absent; in the studies checked, under half of the shortfall reflects unresolved V genes, and no reason is known for the rest. That table is the source of V, J and clone size, and D and trimming were worked out from the DNA. The sample includes about 200,000 clones, with about 72% observed a single time. The leading ten clones occupy 10% to 15% of the sample.

What the authors observed across the whole study: Clonality rose at ibrutinib response, remained stable during sustained remission, and dropped back toward baseline at progression. Sustained-remission and progressing patients did not have matched sampling times, and lymph node repertoires were not examined. Public clonotypes were rare and either contracted or stayed stable during treatment, and the rise in clonality at ibrutinib response reflected the expansion of private clonotypes. Baseline clonality exceeded that of age-matched healthy donors and correlated strongly with circulating CD8+ T-cell counts.

Note on this clone: Its antigen is not yet known. The input lacks base qualities; no much larger clone sits a single base away.

The TCR sequence derives from a human donor with chronic lymphocytic leukemia. This sample comprised PBMCs, obtained after 24 months of ibrutinib treatment.

The nucleotides are TGTGCCAGCAGTAGCCAGACGCCCTACGAGCAGTACTTC. Translated, it reads CASSSQTPYEQYF. This receptor chain uses TRBV28 and TRBJ2-7; too little of a D gene remains to name it. CDR1 and CDR2 are read off the germline V gene as MDHEN and SYDVKM. The CDR3 sequence holds 13 residues, the cysteine and phenylalanine included. Left in the record is the CDR3 DNA by itself, 39 bases read in frame from the first base. The trim is 5 bases for V and 2 bases for J, with a gap of 10 bases between the germline ends.